This T cell receptor (beta chain) derives from a study of cytomegalovirus exposure and HLA in healthy donors (dated by TCRdb to about 2017). Study-level background: According to a later analysis, one platform produced both the roughly 130 validation repertoires and the roughly 650 repertoires of the first cohort. The aim of the study was to test whether cataloging public T cell receptors could identify signatures of past pathogen exposure. In addition to the first cohort of hundreds of subjects, a separate validation cohort of 130 or so different subjects was used. To predict cytomegalovirus infection status, the study brought together high-throughput TCR immunosequencing, statistical association of individual TCRs with disease status, and machine learning. The paper as a whole reports these results and caveats: Across donors, most TCR sequences were observed very rarely, whereas some public TCRs were present in many individuals. It was suggested by the authors that the approach could potentially be generalized to other disease states and immunological phenotypes. The study gave a list of about 160 TCR beta chains associated with cytomegalovirus. All 130 or so repertoires were used to score co-occurrence in the validation cohort in a later analysis, because that analysis had no HLA typing for the cohort. A later analysis found that TCRs clustered in the first cohort also tended to co-occur in the 120 validation repertoires, with roughly 95% of cluster scores above 0. In both the original and validation cohorts, the classifier was reported to diagnose cytomegalovirus status with high specificity and sensitivity. Three of the identified cytomegalovirus-associated TCR beta chains were confirmed in vitro to be specific for cytomegalovirus antigens.

The donors were included in the validation cohort of some 120 subjects, a group kept apart from the approximately 650-subject first cohort. Libraries were built with the immunoSEQ multiplex PCR assay. In the authors' own workflow: A statistical classification framework was developed to diagnose cytomegalovirus status using the catalog of TCR beta chain sequences. Sourced from immuneACCESS, this table was stored by TCRdb with only in-frame sequences that have V and J called. A share of the clones is absent; for the studies checked, an unresolved V gene accounts for under half, and the remainder has no known explanation. V and J calls and clone size are copied from that table; D and trimming were computed from the DNA. A total of around 160,000 clones appear in this sample, approximately 88% of them only once. The ten largest account for about 9.4% of the sample. The CDR3 has 16 amino acids, counting the end cysteine and phenylalanine. Only the CDR3 part of the read is kept: 48 bases, read in frame from the first base. According to the germline V gene, CDR1 reads SGHRS and CDR2 reads YFSETQ. The V end loses 2 bases and the J end loses 4 bases, and a stretch of 17 bases separates them.

This clone occurred a few times. Which antigen it targets is not known. Base qualities are not recorded, but no much larger clone differs from it by a single base. The TCR sequence derives from a man aged 30 to 45 in good health and CMV-seropositive. Here the chain combines TRBV5-1 and TRBJ2-3, and TRBD1 may be the D gene, going by 6 matching bases. Sequencing was done on a sample of PBMCs. CDR3 region: CASSFYGTGLADTQYF. The nucleotide sequence is TGCGCCAGCAGCTTCTATGGAACAGGGTTGGCAGATACGCAGTATTTT.